This T cell receptor (beta chain) was found in a study of blood T cell repertoires in COVID-19. Overall study: Samples taken during acute and convalescent COVID-19 were collected in the United States, Italy and Spain. T cells, B-cell-depleted T cells, or PBMCs supplied cDNA or gDNA.

The authors' processing: For nucleated cells, counts were estimated from reference gene primer amplification. The table came from immunoSEQ multiplex PCR; TCRdb's copy has only in-frame clones and leaves some out. Clone size and V and J calls were adopted from that table, with D and trimming inferred from the DNA. The table lists about 42,000 clones, 90% to 95% of them singletons. The receptor's source is a human donor in a cohort sampled during active COVID-19. Sample: peripheral blood.

Here the CDR3 reads CASFHWSGRVMNTEAFF. The CDR3 DNA reads as TGTGCCAGCTTTCACTGGAGTGGTCGGGTTATGAACACTGAAGCTTTCTTT. The chain employs TRBV7-9 and TRBJ1-1, with D hard to call. The CDR3 runs to 17 residues. CDR1 is SEHNR and CDR2 is FQNEAQ in the germline V gene (reference sequence). Trimming pared 8 bases from V and 0 bases from J, leaving 22 bases between.